This entry features one T cell receptor (beta chain) sequence. Trimming shortened V by 2 bases and J by 6 bases, and 8 bases separated the two germline ends. The CDR3 is 13 residues long. Germline V CDR1 and CDR2: LGHDT, YNNKEL (reference sequence). Here immunoSEQ multiplex PCR was the method, and the copy in TCRdb shows in-frame clones only, minus some. The profile covers 100,000 or so clones, with roughly 90% appearing a single time and roughly 2.6% taken by the ten largest. This entry comes from a study of T cell responses to AZD1222 COVID-19 vaccine. The chain carries TRBV3-1 (or the pseudogene TRBV3-2) and TRBJ2-1; D unclear. The source of this sequence is an adult in good health. Specimen: peripheral blood, collected on day 0 of AZD1222 vaccination. The chain's CDR3 is CASSQLSGNEQFF. The CDR3, as DNA: TGTGCCAGCAGCCAATTGTCCGGCAATGAGCAGTTCTTC.